The clone carrying this TCR beta chain showed up many times. Its specificity is not known. Germline V gene sequence: CDR1 LGHDT, CDR2 YNNKEL (reference sequence). The CDR3 contains 16 residues. The germline V and J ends were trimmed by 2 bases and 0 bases, with 13 bases remaining between them. This sample was taken from a study of early T cells in non-severe SARS-CoV-2 infection. Study-level background: Whole-blood bulk RNA, unsorted, was sequenced, and chains were unpaired. General study findings and limits: In VDJdb matching, anti-spike CD8 responses were favored while private and CD4 specificities went missing.

In the library, individual cDNA molecules carried attached unique molecular identifiers. One entry per CDR3 protein results from TCRdb running MiXCR on the 5' RACE reads. The sample records 25,000 to 35,000 distinct CDR3 sequences, roughly 2.8% being singletons. The sequenced sample was whole blood. The V gene is TRBV3-1, the J gene TRBJ1-2; D may be TRBD1 (5 bases). The clonotype was recovered from an adult who was a healthcare worker with PCR-confirmed SARS-CoV-2 infection or an uninfected control (not recorded which). In DNA, the CDR3 is TGTGCCAGCAGCCAAAGGAGGGGTCCGTCTAACTATGGCTACACCTTC. Protein product: CASSQRRGPSNYGYTF.